This T cell receptor beta chain stems from a study of blood T cell repertoires in COVID-19. Study overall: The United States, Italy and Spain supplied acute and convalescent COVID-19 samples.

Some clones are missing from TCRdb's copy, which holds only in-frame ones; the method was immunoSEQ multiplex PCR. The sample gives approximately 270,000 clones, around nine tenths of which show up once; roughly 0.8% is in the top ten. Germline CDR1 GTSNPN, CDR2 SVGIG (reference sequence). The CDR3 spans 12 residues. Trimming left V 6 bases short and J 4 bases short, with 12 bases between. Sequenced input: peripheral blood. The sequence came from a man between 25 and 39 years old with acute or convalescent COVID-19. The chain is built from TRBV30 and TRBJ1-2; D unclear. The CDR3 reads CACQKQVYGYTF. In DNA, the CDR3 is TGTGCCTGCCAAAAACAAGTCTATGGCTACACCTTC.